Listed below are T cell receptor beta chains from one sample, sequenced in a study of T cells in Graves' hyperthyroidism and ophthalmopathy. Using its own MiXCR run on the multiplex PCR reads, TCRdb lists one record per CDR3 protein. Here the sample spans about 460,000 distinct CDR3 sequences, 20% to 25% being singletons. The sequencing input was blood. The receptor source for this set is a woman in her 70s with Graves' ophthalmopathy. Both conserved end residues are part of each CDR3. A D gene is named only where the DNA matches it firmly. Size tells how often a clone was seen (once, few, many) or the class of an expanded clone, and some rows leave it out.

J gene | clone size | D gene | V gene | CDR3 DNA | CDR3 protein
TRBJ2-1 | once | - | TRBV5-1 | TGCGCCAGCAGCTTGGGGCTAGGCAGCCCTAGTTATTCCTACAATGAGCAGTTCTTC | CASSLGLGSPSYSYNEQFF
TRBJ2-1 | - | - | TRBV30 | TGTGCCTGGAGTGTACTAGGACGAACCAACAATGAGCAGTTCTTC | CAWSVLGRTNNEQFF
TRBJ2-1 | few | - | TRBV19 | TGTGCCAGTAGTATAGATGCCGGCGGGACGGTGGCGTTCTTC | CASSIDAGGTVAFF
TRBJ2-2 | - | TRBD2 | TRBV6-1 | TGTGCCAGCAGTTGGGGGCTAGCGGGAACGAACACCGGGGAGCTGTTTTTT | CASSWGLAGTNTGELFF
TRBJ2-4 | many | - | TRBV28 | TGTGCCACCTCCCCGGGAGACCAAAACATTCAGTACTTC | CATSPGDQNIQYF
TRBJ2-3 | - | TRBD1 | TRBV7-9 | TGTGCCAGCAGGAAGACAGGGGGCGCAGATACGCAGTATTTT | CASRKTGGADTQYF
TRBJ2-4 | - | TRBD1 | TRBV7-9 | TGTGCCAGCAGCTCGGACAGGGCACAAAACATTCAGTACTTC | CASSSDRAQNIQYF
TRBJ2-5 | few | - | TRBV15 | TGTGCCACCAGCAGTCGGATCCCAGAGACCCAGTACTTC | CATSSRIPETQYF
TRBJ2-3 | - | - | TRBV6-1 | TGTGCCAGCAGTGGCGACCCGCACACAGATACGCAGTATTTT | CASSGDPHTDTQYF
TRBJ2-3 | few | - | TRBV6-1 | TGTGCCAGCAGTGAAGCGAACGCAGATACGCAGTATTTT | CASSEANADTQYF
TRBJ1-6 | - | - | TRBV30 | TGTGCCTCGCAAAGCTCCTATAATTCACCCCTCCACTTT | CASQSSYNSPLHF
TRBJ2-5 | few | TRBD2 | TRBV29-1 | TGCAGCGTTCAGGGACTAGCGAGACGAGAGACCCAGTACTTC | CSVQGLARRETQYF
TRBJ1-6 | few | - | TRBV6-6 | TGTGCCAGCAGTTACTCGAGGGCAGTAGGATATTCACCCCTCCACTTT | CASSYSRAVGYSPLHF
TRBJ2-1 | few | - | TRBV5-4 | TGTGCCAGCAGCGCCATGGGCATCAATGAGCAGTTCTTC | CASSAMGINEQFF
TRBJ2-3 | many | - | TRBV7-2 | TGTGCCAGCAGCTTAGATGCGCTAGCCACAGATACGCAGTATTTT | CASSLDALATDTQYF
TRBJ2-1 | - | - | TRBV7-6 | TGTGCCAGCAGCTTAGGCGGGCCTAATGAGCAGTTCTTC | CASSLGGPNEQFF
TRBJ2-5 | - | - | TRBV20-1 | TGCAGTGCTACGATAGGGTCAGAGACCCAGTACTTC | CSATIGSETQYF
TRBJ2-3 | once | TRBD1 | TRBV5-1 | TGCGCCAGCAGCTCCGGGACAGGGAGCTCTACAGATACGCAGTATTTT | CASSSGTGSSTDTQYF
TRBJ2-5 | many | TRBD2 | TRBV20-1 | TGCAGTGCTAGAGATTGGCGGGAGAGCGCGCAAGAGACCCAGTACTTC | CSARDWRESAQETQYF
TRBJ2-3 | - | - | TRBV18 | TGTGCCAGCTCACCCCAACGCTCCACAGATACGCAGTATTTT | CASSPQRSTDTQYF
TRBJ2-2 | - | - | TRBV19 | TGTGCCAGTAGTATGGTAGCCAGGACCGGGGAGCTGTTTTTT | CASSMVARTGELFF
TRBJ1-5 | many | - | TRBV20-1 | TGCAGTGCGGCCGGCGAGCTTAGCAATCAGCCCCAGCATTTT | CSAAGELSNQPQHF
TRBJ1-2 | few | - | TRBV9 | TGTGCCAGCAGCGTAGAACCGGGGAACTATGGCTACACCTTC | CASSVEPGNYGYTF
TRBJ1-2 | many | - | TRBV20-1 | TGCAGTGCTCATCAGGGGAACCACTATGGCTACACCTTC | CSAHQGNHYGYTF
TRBJ1-5 | few | - | TRBV6-1 | TGTGCCAGCAGAAAGACAGGACCGAGCAATCAGCCCCAGCATTTT | CASRKTGPSNQPQHF
TRBJ2-2 | - | - | TRBV2 | TGTGCCAGCAGGCAGACTAGTTTCGGGGAGCTGTTTTTT | CASRQTSFGELFF
TRBJ2-7 | many | TRBD1 | TRBV28 | TGTGCCAGCAGTTCCGGGACAGGGGTCTACGAGCAGTACTTC | CASSSGTGVYEQYF
TRBJ1-1 | few | - | TRBV20-1 | TGCAGTGCCTACTCCGGGACCCCGGGGGTTACTGAAGCTTTCTTT | CSAYSGTPGVTEAFF